This entry lists 32 T cell receptor beta chains sequenced from one sample in a study of OX40 agonist ivuxolimab in advanced cancers. Sequencing was performed with immunoSEQ multiplex PCR; in TCRdb, only in-frame clones are kept and a portion is missing. The top ten clones hold about 1% of a sample with around 76,000 clones, 70% to 85% of them seen once. Sequences were derived from CD4+ or CD8+ T cells sorted from blood, sampled in a trial of the OX40 agonist ivuxolimab. These receptors were obtained from an adult with an advanced solid tumor such as melanoma, head and neck, liver or kidney cancer.

This sequence joins TRBV9 and TRBJ2-2; D gene ambiguous. The CDR3 has 12 amino acids. Between the trimmed V and J ends, which lost 0 bases and 7 bases, there was a span of 4 bases. Germline loops: CDR1 SGDLS, CDR2 YYNGEE. The CDR3 nucleotides read TGTGCCAGCAGCGTAGTTGGCGGGGAGCTGTTTTTT. Translation: CASSVVGGELFF.

The rearrangement joins TRBV2 to TRBJ1-5; tentative D call: TRBD1 (5 bases). The CDR3 covers 13 residues. Trimming took 8 bases from V and 3 from J, leaving 11 bases between them. Germline V lookup: CDR1 SNHLY, CDR2 FYNNEI. The CDR3 region has the DNA TGTGCCAGCGAGCGGGGGTTCAATCAGCCCCAGCATTTT. This sequence encodes CASERGFNQPQHF.

V gene TRBV11-2 combines with J gene TRBJ2-7; TRBD1 matches at 8 bases. V was clipped by 4 bases and J by 12 bases; unmatched bases: 11. The CDR3 length is 13 residues. Germline V CDR1 and CDR2: SGHAT, FQNNGV. Here the CDR3 DNA reads TGTGCCAGCAGCTCCGATCAGGGGGCAAGGACGTACTTC. Translating gives CASSSDQGARTYF.

The J gene is TRBJ2-4, the V gene TRBV29-1; 7 bases fit TRBD2. Trimming took 5 bases from V and 5 from J; bases not matched to a gene: 6. This CDR3 contains 13 residues. In germline, CDR1 is SQVTM, CDR2 ANQGSEA. CDR3 protein: CSVILAAQNIQYF. The DNA for the CDR3 is TGCAGCGTTATCCTAGCGGCCCAAAACATTCAGTACTTC.

The chain is built from TRBV9 and TRBJ2-5, with D perhaps TRBD2 (6 bases). The CDR3 loop spans 15 amino acids. V lost 0 bases, J lost 1 base, and 10 bases lay in between. Germline assignment: CDR1 SGDLS and CDR2 YYNGEE. The CDR3, as DNA: TGTGCCAGCAGCGTAGCTTTGGAGGGCCAAGAGACCCAGTACTTC. Its protein product is CASSVALEGQETQYF.

The chain joins TRBV7-8 to TRBJ1-1, with D tentatively TRBD1 (5 bases). The ends were cut back, 2 bases at V and 3 bases at J, with 7 bases in the middle. This CDR3 is built from 13 residues. The germline gives CDR1 SGHVS, CDR2 FQNEAQ. The CDR3 DNA reads TGTGCCAGCAGCTTAAGAGGGGACACTGAAGCTTTCTTT. Translation: CASSLRGDTEAFF. The whole variable domain, remainder taken from reference TRBV7-8 and TRBJ1-1, is GAGVSQSPRYKVAKRGQDVALRCDPISGHVSLFWYQQALGQGPEFLTYFQNEAQLDKSGLPSDRFFAERPEGSVSTLKIQRTQQEDSAVYLCASSLRGDTEAFFGQGTRLTVV.

The V and J genes are TRBV27 and TRBJ2-7; 7 nucleotides agree with TRBD1. Germline assignment: CDR1 MNHEY and CDR2 SMNVEV (reference sequence). V was pared by 5 bases and J by 7 bases, with 5 bases of the junction left unmatched. There are 12 residues in the CDR3. As DNA, the CDR3 is TGTGCCAGCAGTCCAGGGGGAAGGGAGCAGTACTTC. Translated, it gives CASSPGGREQYF.

The rearrangement joins TRBV4-1 to TRBJ1-1; D is unclear. Per germline, CDR1 MGHRA and CDR2 YSYEKL. The CDR3 runs to 16 residues. With 0 bases removed from V and 3 bases from J, the gap between germline ends came to 14 bases. CDR3: CASSQDSRLGYTEAFF. CDR3 sequence (DNA): TGCGCCAGCAGCCAAGATTCACGACTGGGCTACACTGAAGCTTTCTTT.

The chain employs TRBV2 and TRBJ1-5; unclear D gene. Trimming took 1 base from V and 2 from J, leaving 3 bases between them. CDR3 length: 13 residues. Germline-derived CDR1 and CDR2 are SNHLY and FYNNEI. CDR3 in amino acids: CASSEDGNQPQHF. The CDR3 bases are TGTGCCAGCAGTGAAGATGGCAATCAGCCCCAGCATTTT.

Written as DNA, the CDR3 is TGTGCCAGCACGACCTCCAGGGGTTTCGAAAAACTGTTTTTT. It is translated as CASTTSRGFEKLFF. The chain recombines TRBV6-5 with TRBJ1-4; D is possibly TRBD1 (6 bases). The CDR3 spans 14 residues. Germline values: CDR1 MNHEY, CDR2 SVGAGI. The V and J ends lost 7 bases and 8 bases respectively, with 17 bases between them.

The V call is TRBV2, the J call TRBJ2-7; 7 bases align to TRBD1. J was trimmed by 2 bases and V by 4 bases; bases with no gene match: 5. The CDR3 has 14 residues. The V gene's germline CDR1 is SNHLY and CDR2 FYNNEI. The CDR3 sequence: CASSVTDRAYEQYF. CDR3 nucleotide sequence: TGTGCCAGCAGTGTGACAGACAGGGCCTACGAGCAGTACTTC.

This clone has a handful of counts. The rearrangement joins TRBV18 to TRBJ1-2; 10 nucleotides agree with TRBD1. The CDR3 consists of 14 residues. Germline V CDR1 and CDR2: KGHSH, LQKENI. Unmatched junction bases numbered 3, after V lost 3 bases and J lost 5 bases. The CDR3 sequence: CASSPGTGEYGYTF. Written as DNA, the CDR3 is TGTGCCAGCTCACCCGGGACAGGGGAATATGGCTACACCTTC.

This rearrangement joins TRBV7-2 to TRBJ1-6; D is possibly TRBD1 (5 bases). V was shortened by 3 bases and J by 10 bases, with 25 bases between the two germline ends. Per the germline V gene, CDR1 is SGHTA and CDR2 is FQGNSA. This CDR3 is 18 amino acids long. CDR3 residues: CASSFRAIGGMDVSPLHF. CDR3 nucleotide sequence: TGTGCCAGCAGCTTCCGGGCCATCGGGGGTATGGATGTATCACCCCTCCACTTT.

The chain uses TRBV5-1 and TRBJ2-7, with 9 positions matching TRBD1. The CDR3 runs 15 residues. The V gene's germline CDR1 is SGHRS and CDR2 YFSETQ. Unmatched junction bases numbered 11, after V lost 4 bases and J lost 6 bases. The CDR3 spells CASSGSGQGPSEQYF. In DNA form, the CDR3 reads TGCGCCAGCAGCGGGTCTGGACAGGGGCCCTCCGAGCAGTACTTC.

The V call is TRBV5-1, the J call TRBJ1-2, with unresolved D. The CDR3 contains 12 residues. CDR1 and CDR2 (germline): SGHRS, YFSETQ. V lost 4 bases, J lost 3 bases, and 7 bases lay in between. The CDR3 spells CASSTTDYGYTF. CDR3 DNA: TGCGCCAGCAGCACCACGGACTATGGCTACACCTTC.

This clone was recorded a few times. The chain recombines TRBV11-2 with TRBJ2-3; tentatively, D is TRBD2 (6 bases). V shed 6 bases and J shed 2 bases, with 21 bases lying between them. This CDR3 is 17 amino acids long. Germline loops: CDR1 SGHAT, CDR2 FQNNGV. The CDR3 bases are TGTGCCAGCAGGGGACCCGGCGCGGGACGATACACAGATACGCAGTATTTT. Translating it yields CASRGPGAGRYTDTQYF.

The V and J genes are TRBV18 and TRBJ2-7, with TRBD2 as a possible D gene (5 bases). This CDR3 is 15 amino acids long. In germline, CDR1 is KGHSH, CDR2 LQKENI. The V gene lost 1 base and the J gene lost 4 bases, with 14 bases spanning the gap. CDR3 DNA: TGTGCCAGCTCACCACGGTCCTCGGGAAGATACGAGCAGTACTTC. Residues: CASSPRSSGRYEQYF.

This clone occurred a few times. The CDR3 DNA is TGTGCCAGCAGCTTTTCACAGGGGGAATATCAGCCCCAGCATTTT. Amino acid sequence: CASSFSQGEYQPQHF. This chain uses TRBV5-5 with TRBJ1-5; 8 bases align to TRBD1. V gave up 2 bases and J gave up 5 bases; unmatched junction bases: 6. This CDR3 region has 15 residues. Germline CDR1 reads SGHKS; CDR2 reads YYEKEE (reference sequence).

The genes are TRBV4-1 and TRBJ2-7, with 13 positions matching TRBD2. Germline V gives CDR1 MGHRA, CDR2 YSYEKL. The CDR3 covers 18 residues. The V segment lost 0 bases and the J segment 4 bases; nucleotides outside the gene matches: 9. The CDR3 bases are TGCGCCAGCAGCCAAGACACTAGCGGGGGGGAGATTTTTTACGAGCAGTACTTC. This encodes CASSQDTSGGEIFYEQYF.

This clone was found once. Compared with germline, one end of the junction differs, possibly owing to a read error. The chain combines TRBV7-7 with TRBJ2-3, with TRBD2 matching over 13 bases. This CDR3 has 16 residues. Germline V gene data show CDR1 as SSHAT and CDR2 as FNYEAQ (reference sequence). CDR3 amino acids: CASSLGLAGSTDTQYF. CDR3 DNA sequence: TGTGCTAGCAGCTTGGGACTAGCGGGGAGCACAGATACGCAGTATTTT. The full variable domain, in which reference TRBV7-7 and TRBJ2-3 provide the parts outside the CDR3, is GAGVSQSPRYKVTKRGQDVTLRCDPISSHATLYWYQQALGQGPEFLTYFNYEAQPDKSGLPSDRFSAERPEGSISTLTIQRTEQRDSAMYRCASSLGLAGSTDTQYFGPGTRLTVL.

The CDR3, as DNA: TGTGCCAGTCGCGAGACAGGTTCGAGGGGCTACACCTTC. Encoded protein: CASRETGSRGYTF. The rearrangement joins TRBV19 to TRBJ1-2; a possible D gene is TRBD1 (6 bases). The CDR3 runs to 13 residues. The V end lost 8 bases, the J end lost 8 bases, and 18 bases lay between the germline ends. Germline values: CDR1 LNHDA, CDR2 SQIVND (reference sequence).

The gene calls are TRBV4-1 and TRBJ1-1; D unresolved. CDR3 size: 14 residues. The V and J ends lost 2 bases and 11 bases respectively, with 18 bases between them. Germline CDR1 and CDR2: MGHRA and YSYEKL. This CDR3 is CASSQQDSSGSAFF. CDR3 DNA sequence: TGCGCCAGCAGCCAACAGGACTCGTCGGGGTCGGCTTTCTTT.

CDR3 coding DNA: TGCAGCCGGGGTCGAAATGAAAAACTGTTTTTT. It is translated as CSRGRNEKLFF. The genes are TRBV20-1 and TRBJ1-4; D gene unclear. From germline, CDR1 is DFQATT and CDR2 SNEGSKA (reference sequence). The CDR3 contains 11 residues.

This clone has more than one count but fewer than ten. The rearrangement links TRBV11-2 to TRBJ1-5; possible D gene TRBD1, 6 bases. This CDR3 is built from 19 residues. Germline V gives CDR1 SGHAT, CDR2 FQNNGV. V gave up 6 bases and J gave up 3 bases, with 27 bases separating them. CDR3 in amino acids: CASRNARGRDTGNNQPQHF. CDR3 bases: TGTGCCAGCAGAAACGCCCGGGGACGAGACACAGGGAACAATCAGCCCCAGCATTTT.

The rearrangement joins TRBV19 to TRBJ2-1, with TRBD1 identical over 7 bases. Germline CDR1 and CDR2: LNHDA and SQIVND (reference sequence). The trim removed 5 bases at V and 0 bases at J, leaving 1 base unmatched. The CDR3 runs 14 residues. The CDR3: CASSPGGSYNEQFF. CDR3 coding DNA: TGTGCCAGTAGTCCAGGGGGCTCCTACAATGAGCAGTTCTTC.

The chain joins TRBV7-2 to TRBJ1-1, with D possibly matching TRBD1 (5 bases). Germline assignment: CDR1 SGHTA and CDR2 FQGNSA. V lost 5 bases, J lost 10 bases, and 20 bases lay in between. This CDR3 has 14 amino acids. The CDR3 region has the DNA TGTGCCAGCAGCCCAGTGAGGGGCGCTGGGGGAGCTTTCTTT. Its translation is CASSPVRGAGGAFF. The whole variable domain, filled in from reference TRBV7-2 and TRBJ1-1, reads GAGVSQSPSNKVTEKGKDVELRCDPISGHTALYWYRQSLGQGLEFLIYFQGNSAPDKSGLPSDRFSAERTGGSVSTLTIQRTQQEDSAVYLCASSPVRGAGGAFFGQGTRLTVV.

This clone was seen more than once but under ten times. The chain links TRBV5-1 to TRBJ2-3, with 9 bases lining up with TRBD1. The CDR3 contains 14 residues. Germline trimming cut 4 bases from V and 5 bases from J; bases unmatched to any gene: 5. In germline, CDR1 is SGHRS, CDR2 YFSETQ. The CDR3 protein is CASSPGQGKDTQYF. The CDR3 nucleotides read TGCGCCAGCAGCCCCGGACAGGGGAAAGATACGCAGTATTTT.

The chain couples TRBV7-9 to TRBJ2-1; 7 bases fit TRBD2. The germline V gene encodes CDR1 SEHNR and CDR2 FQNEAQ (reference sequence). The CDR3 runs 15 residues. J gave up 1 base and V 3 bases, and 3 bases lay outside the gene matches. The CDR3 spells CASSFRAGSYNEQFF. Here the CDR3 DNA reads TGTGCCAGCAGCTTCCGAGCGGGGTCCTACAATGAGCAGTTCTTC.

The gene calls are TRBV9 and TRBJ1-5; D is possibly TRBD1 (6 bases). The length of the CDR3 is 13 residues. Per germline, CDR1 SGDLS and CDR2 YYNGEE. V shed 2 bases and J shed 5 bases, with 8 bases lying between them. Here the CDR3 DNA reads TGTGCCAGCAGCGTTGGACAGTATCAGCCCCAGCATTTT. Translating it yields CASSVGQYQPQHF.

The count of this clone is one. The rearrangement joins TRBV6-5 to TRBJ2-2, with a weak D call TRBD2 (6 bases). Trimming pared 7 bases from V and 0 bases from J, leaving 12 bases between. This CDR3 has 15 amino acids. Germline lookup yields CDR1 MNHEY and CDR2 SVGAGI. The chain's CDR3 is CASTRGAPNTGELFF. The CDR3 coding sequence is TGTGCCAGCACCCGCGGGGCGCCGAACACCGGGGAGCTGTTTTTT.

The J gene is TRBJ1-5, the V gene TRBV7-9, with no clear D. Germline CDR1 is SEHNR and CDR2 is FQNEAQ (reference sequence). The CDR3 totals 16 residues. Trimming took 1 base from V and 0 from J, leaving 10 bases between them. CDR3 amino acids: CASSLVGEGSNQPQHF. The CDR3, as DNA: TGTGCCAGCAGCTTAGTCGGGGAGGGTAGCAATCAGCCCCAGCATTTT. The whole variable domain, filled in from reference TRBV7-9 and TRBJ1-5, reads DTGVSQNPRHKITKRGQNVTFRCDPISEHNRLYWYRQTLGQGPEFLTYFQNEAQLEKSRLLSDRFSAERPKGSFSTLEIQRTEQGDSAMYLCASSLVGEGSNQPQHFGDGTRLSIL.

V is TRBV6-5 and J is TRBJ1-2; TRBD1 is a possible D gene (6 bases). This CDR3 is built from 14 residues. CDR1 is MNHEY, CDR2 SVGAGI, per germline. Trimming removed 6 bases from V and 2 bases from J, with 13 bases in between. The CDR3 DNA reads TGTGCCAGCAGCCAAGGGACACGGAACTATGGCTACACCTTC. It yields the protein CASSQGTRNYGYTF.